Following are 32 T cell receptor beta chains from one sample sequenced in a study of shared clonotypes between healthy human individuals. The repertoire was sequenced with immunoSEQ multiplex PCR; TCRdb's copy has only in-frame clones and lacks some. The table includes 2,500,000 or so clones, 80% to 95% detected once. Sequencing was performed on naive CD4+ T cells from PBMCs. Subset given: CD45RA+ positively selected. These receptors were taken from a man younger than 35 in good health. Some clones in this sample may be carry-over from other donors' samples.

The V call is TRBV11-1, the J call TRBJ2-3; 12 positions agree with TRBD2. J was trimmed by 1 base and V by 5 bases; bases with no gene match: 4. CDR1 and CDR2 from the germline V gene are SGHAT and FQDESV (reference sequence). This CDR3 is built from 16 residues. The CDR3 DNA sequence: TGTGCCAGCAGCGAACGACTAGCGGGGGGCACAGATACGCAGTATTTT. Encoded protein: CASSERLAGGTDTQYF.

V gene TRBV27 combines with J gene TRBJ1-5, with D possibly matching TRBD1 (5 bases). V shed 6 bases and J shed 0 bases, with 9 bases lying between them. CDR3 size: 14 residues. Germline values: CDR1 MNHEY, CDR2 SMNVEV (reference sequence). Here the CDR3 reads CASRRQTSNQPQHF. CDR3 sequence (DNA): TGTGCCAGCAGACGACAGACTAGCAATCAGCCCCAGCATTTT.

The chain uses TRBV15 and TRBJ2-5; TRBD1 matches 10 bases. V shed 4 bases, J shed 3 bases, and the junction held 5 bases outside the gene matches. CDR1 and CDR2 from the germline V gene are LNHNV and YYDKDF (reference sequence). The CDR3 contains 15 residues. The CDR3 region has the DNA TGTGCCACCAGCAAACGGACAGGGGGAAAAGAGACCCAGTACTTC. Protein: CATSKRTGGKETQYF. Full variable domain (remainder filled in from reference TRBV15 and TRBJ2-5): DAMVIQNPRYQVTQFGKPVTLSCSQTLNHNVMYWYQQKSSQAPKLLFHYYDKDFNNEADTPDNFQSRRPNTSFCFLDIRSPGLGDTAMYLCATSKRTGGKETQYFGPGTRLLVL.

The rearrangement uses TRBV19 and TRBJ1-5; 9 nucleotides align to TRBD1. V shed 6 bases, J shed 4 bases, and the junction held 7 bases outside the gene matches. CDR3 length: 15 residues. From germline, CDR1 is LNHDA and CDR2 SQIVND (reference sequence). The CDR3 bases are TGTGCCAGTAGCCTTGCCGGGACAGGGAATCAGCCCCAGCATTTT. Translating gives CASSLAGTGNQPQHF.

This clone occurred once. This chain connects TRBV7-2 to TRBJ1-5; maybe TRBD1 (5 bases). Germline CDR1 and CDR2: SGHTA and FQGNSA. The V end lost 1 base, the J end lost 6 bases, and 19 bases lay between the germline ends. The CDR3 sequence is 17 residues long. CDR3 DNA: TGTGCCAGCAGCTTAGAGGGCCAGGGCCGGTTGGGTCAGCCCCAGCATTTT. The encoded protein is CASSLEGQGRLGQPQHF. Combining the CDR3 with reference TRBV7-2 and TRBJ1-5 gives the whole variable domain GAGVSQSPSNKVTEKGKDVELRCDPISGHTALYWYRQSLGQGLEFLIYFQGNSAPDKSGLPSDRFSAERTGGSVSTLTIQRTQQEDSAVYLCASSLEGQGRLGQPQHFGDGTRLSIL.

This chain uses TRBV5-1 with TRBJ2-5, with D maybe TRBD1 (6 bases). CDR1 and CDR2 (germline): SGHRS, YFSETQ. Trimming left V 0 bases short and J 2 bases short, with 11 bases between. The CDR3 covers 15 residues. This CDR3 reads CASSLAPQGQETQYF. DNA of the CDR3: TGCGCCAGCAGCTTGGCTCCACAGGGTCAAGAGACCCAGTACTTC.

The chain has TRBV15 and TRBJ1-2; D call uncertain. The V end was cut by 5 bases, the J end by 5 bases, with 15 bases between. The CDR3 loop spans 14 amino acids. Germline CDR1 is LNHNV and CDR2 is YYDKDF (reference sequence). DNA of the CDR3: TGTGCCACCAGCTCTGGACTCAGGATGTATGGCTACACCTTC. Protein: CATSSGLRMYGYTF. Full variable domain (remainder filled in from reference TRBV15 and TRBJ1-2): DAMVIQNPRYQVTQFGKPVTLSCSQTLNHNVMYWYQQKSSQAPKLLFHYYDKDFNNEADTPDNFQSRRPNTSFCFLDIRSPGLGDTAMYLCATSSGLRMYGYTFGSGTRLTVV.

The genes are TRBV28 and TRBJ1-5; D not resolved. V lost 2 bases and J lost 9, with 14 bases in between. Germline loops: CDR1 MDHEN, CDR2 SYDVKM. The CDR3 runs 14 residues. The CDR3 bases are TGTGCCAGCAGTTTAATTGGGCAGTCCAGGCCCCAGCATTTT. Amino acid sequence: CASSLIGQSRPQHF.

The J gene is TRBJ1-3, the V gene TRBV5-4; D is uncertain. The germline gives CDR1 SGHNT, CDR2 YYREEE (reference sequence). This CDR3 spans 13 amino acids. The V end was cut by 0 bases, the J end by 8 bases, with 9 bases between. The CDR3 DNA follows: TGTGCCAGCAGCTTGGGAAGGGCGGACACCATATATTTT. Protein: CASSLGRADTIYF.

The rearrangement uses TRBV7-8 and TRBJ1-1; D remains unclear. Trimming took 4 bases from V and 3 from J, leaving 9 bases between them. This CDR3 has 13 amino acids. Germline assignment: CDR1 SGHVS and CDR2 FQNEAQ. CDR3 amino acids: CASSSQVHTEAFF. The CDR3 DNA reads as TGTGCCAGCAGCTCGCAGGTGCACACTGAAGCTTTCTTT. The full variable domain, in which reference TRBV7-8 and TRBJ1-1 provide the parts outside the CDR3, is GAGVSQSPRYKVAKRGQDVALRCDPISGHVSLFWYQQALGQGPEFLTYFQNEAQLDKSGLPSDRFFAERPEGSVSTLKIQRTQQEDSAVYLCASSSQVHTEAFFGQGTRLTVV.

The chain recombines TRBV6-5 with TRBJ1-2; D unresolved. CDR1 MNHEY and CDR2 SVGAGI come from the germline V gene. Trimming cost V 5 bases and J 3 bases, with 10 bases left between them. The CDR3 has 13 amino acids. The CDR3 here is CASSTGPYYGYTF. The CDR3 nucleotides read TGTGCCAGCAGTACCGGGCCATACTATGGCTACACCTTC.

Here the CDR3 DNA reads TGCAGCGTGGACTTTGGGGGTGGACTCGGTGAAAAACTGTTTTTT. It codes for CSVDFGGGLGEKLFF. The V gene is TRBV29-1, the J gene TRBJ1-4, with D possibly TRBD1 on 5 matching bases. V was cut by 6 bases and J by 7 bases, with 21 bases left in between. CDR1 is SQVTM and CDR2 is ANQGSEA in the germline V gene. The CDR3 totals 15 residues.

This clone has just a few counts. The rearrangement uses TRBV5-1 and TRBJ1-1; D is undetermined. The germline V gene has CDR1 SGHRS and CDR2 YFSETQ. This CDR3 spans 11 amino acids. Trimming cost V 6 bases and J 1 base, with 4 bases left between them. Written as DNA, the CDR3 is TGCGCCAGCATACAGAACACTGAAGCTTTCTTT. Translating gives CASIQNTEAFF. Complete variable domain (other parts from reference TRBV5-1 and TRBJ1-1): KAGVTQTPRYLIKTRGQQVTLSCSPISGHRSVSWYQQTPGQGLQFLFEYFSETQRNKGNFPGRFSGRQFSNSRSEMNVSTLELGDSALYLCASIQNTEAFFGQGTRLTVV.

The chain has TRBV21-1 and TRBJ2-7; the D call TRBD2 from the table was never checked on the DNA. TRBV21-1 is deemed a pseudogene. This CDR3 has 8 amino acids. DNA of the CDR3: TGTGCCATCCCTAATGAGTACTTC. It codes for CAIPNEYF.

The rearrangement links TRBV5-1 to TRBJ1-2, with 8 nucleotides matching TRBD1. Per germline, CDR1 SGHRS and CDR2 YFSETQ. The CDR3 has 14 residues. V shed 4 bases, J shed 3 bases, and the junction held 5 bases outside the gene matches. The CDR3 loop reads CASSAPGQDYGYTF. The CDR3 DNA reads TGCGCCAGCAGCGCACCGGGACAGGACTATGGCTACACCTTC. The variable domain in full, with the rest retrieved from reference TRBV5-1 and TRBJ1-2, is KAGVTQTPRYLIKTRGQQVTLSCSPISGHRSVSWYQQTPGQGLQFLFEYFSETQRNKGNFPGRFSGRQFSNSRSEMNVSTLELGDSALYLCASSAPGQDYGYTFGSGTRLTVV.

This CDR3 is CASSWDRGESYEQYF. CDR3 nucleotides: TGTGCCAGCAGTTGGGACAGGGGAGAGTCCTACGAGCAGTACTTC. This chain joins TRBV28 and TRBJ2-7; 10 nucleotides agree with TRBD1. This CDR3 spans 15 amino acids. J gave up 1 base and V 4 bases, and 4 bases lay outside the gene matches. Per the germline V gene, CDR1 is MDHEN and CDR2 is SYDVKM.

The V and J genes are TRBV5-4 and TRBJ1-2; D gene uncertain. The CDR3 loop spans 14 amino acids. CDR1 is SGHNT, CDR2 YYREEE, per germline (reference sequence). The V end was cut by 0 bases, the J end by 5 bases, with 11 bases between. CDR3 DNA: TGTGCCAGCAGCTTGGAGCCAGTTGGTTATGGCTACACCTTC. It specifies CASSLEPVGYGYTF.

The chain is built from TRBV7-6 and TRBJ2-5; the match to TRBD1 covers 10 bases. Germline values: CDR1 SGHVS, CDR2 FNYEAQ. The CDR3 is 17 amino acids. The V gene end was trimmed by 5 bases and the J gene end by 2 bases; junction bases not matched to a gene: 11. The CDR3 loop is CASSHESWTGGQETQYF. The CDR3 coding sequence is TGTGCCAGCAGCCATGAAAGCTGGACAGGGGGGCAAGAGACCCAGTACTTC.

The chain couples TRBV7-2 to TRBJ1-1; maybe TRBD1 (5 bases). V was shortened by 4 bases and J by 5 bases, with 11 bases between the two germline ends. The length of the CDR3 is 13 residues. CDR1 is SGHTA and CDR2 is FQGNSA in the germline V gene. The CDR3 DNA reads TGTGCCAGCAGCTCCAGTGGGGGTACTGAAGCTTTCTTT. It specifies CASSSSGGTEAFF.

J is TRBJ1-4 and V is TRBV7-6; D possibly corresponds to TRBD1 (5 bases). Trimming removed 2 bases at V and 5 bases at J, with 12 bases between. The V gene's germline CDR1 is SGHVS and CDR2 FNYEAQ. The CDR3 covers 15 residues. CDR3 residues: CASSLSGRMNEKLFF. As DNA, the CDR3 is TGTGCCAGCAGCTTATCAGGGCGGATGAATGAAAAACTGTTTTTT. Using reference TRBV7-6 and TRBJ1-4 for the parts outside the CDR3, the full variable domain is GAGVSQSPRYKVTKRGQDVALRCDPISGHVSLYWYRQALGQGPEFLTYFNYEAQQDKSGLPNDRFSAERPEGSISTLTIQRTEQRDSAMYRCASSLSGRMNEKLFFGSGTQLSVL.

The rearrangement links TRBV10-3 to TRBJ2-2; D uncertain. Germline lookup yields CDR1 ENHRY and CDR2 SYGVKD. The CDR3 sequence is 17 residues long. Trimming took 2 bases from V and 5 from J, leaving 18 bases between them. CDR3 coding DNA: TGTGCCATCAGTGAGATTCGGCAGACTTTAGTTACCGGGGAGCTGTTTTTT. Protein product: CAISEIRQTLVTGELFF.

This clone was seen once. The chain couples TRBV14 to TRBJ1-1; the D gene is possibly TRBD1 (6 bases). Trimming cost V 4 bases and J 0 bases, with 15 bases left between them. Germline-derived CDR1 and CDR2 are SGHDN and FVKESK. The CDR3 is 16 residues long. The CDR3 DNA reads as TGTGCCAGCAGCCGGTCAGGGGCGGCCATGAACACTGAAGCTTTCTTT. This encodes CASSRSGAAMNTEAFF.

The gene calls are TRBV4-1 and TRBJ1-5; TRBD1 aligns across 9 bases. Trimming removed 0 bases from V and 6 bases from J; junction bases left unmatched: 6. The CDR3 extends over 16 amino acids. Germline V CDR1 and CDR2: MGHRA, YSYEKL. The chain's CDR3 is CASSQDRADRGQPQHF. In nucleotides, the CDR3 is TGCGCCAGCAGCCAAGATAGGGCGGACAGGGGTCAGCCCCAGCATTTT.

This clone was detected once. V gene TRBV9 combines with J gene TRBJ1-2; no clear D. There are 15 residues in the CDR3. The V end lost 4 bases, the J end lost 4 bases, and 17 bases lay between the germline ends. CDR1 and CDR2 from the germline V gene are SGDLS and YYNGEE. The DNA of the CDR3 is TGTGCCAGCAGCCCAACGTATACCTGGACCTATGGCTACACCTTC. The encoded protein is CASSPTYTWTYGYTF.

The V call is TRBV6-1, the J call TRBJ2-1, with TRBD1 as a possible D gene (6 bases). V was pared by 7 bases and J by 9 bases, with 16 bases between. The CDR3 runs to 13 residues. The germline V gene encodes CDR1 MNHNS and CDR2 SASEGT. The CDR3 sequence: CASTPQGYGEQFF. The CDR3 nucleotides are TGTGCCAGCACTCCACAGGGATACGGTGAGCAGTTCTTC.

This rearrangement joins TRBV9 to TRBJ1-2; no firm D call. Deletions cut 0 bases from V and 4 bases from J, with 10 bases between. The germline V gene has CDR1 SGDLS and CDR2 YYNGEE. There are 14 residues in the CDR3. The DNA for the CDR3 is TGTGCCAGCAGCGTAGATCCGAGATTCTATGGCTACACCTTC. Translating gives CASSVDPRFYGYTF.

The chain has TRBV4-2 and TRBJ2-7; the match to TRBD1 covers 10 bases. This CDR3 contains 16 residues. The ends lost 6 bases at V and 3 bases at J; junction bases unmatched: 11. Germline lookup yields CDR1 LGHNA and CDR2 YNFKEQ. The CDR3 nucleotides read TGTGCCAGCAGGGCCCGGGACAGGGGAAACAACTACGAGCAGTACTTC. Its protein is CASRARDRGNNYEQYF.

This chain connects TRBV28 to TRBJ2-5; TRBD2 aligns across 8 bases. Germline lookup yields CDR1 MDHEN and CDR2 SYDVKM. The CDR3 has 16 amino acids. V lost 10 bases and J lost 2; bases outside the gene matches: 15. The CDR3 here is CAILRGGRGIQETQYF. The CDR3 bases are TGTGCCATCCTGCGCGGGGGGAGGGGCATTCAAGAGACCCAGTACTTC. Full variable domain (rest looked up from reference TRBV28 and TRBJ2-5): DVKVTQSSRYLVKRTGEKVFLECVQDMDHENMFWYRQDPGLGLRLIYFSYDVKMKEKGDIPEGYSVSREKKERFSLILESASTNQTSMYLCAILRGGRGIQETQYFGPGTRLLVL.

The chain is built from TRBV12-2 and TRBJ2-1; TRBD2, the table's D call, was not compared with the DNA. TRBV12-2 is deemed a pseudogene. The CDR3 covers 17 residues. This chain's CDR3 is CASRPKRRLASYNEQFF. CDR3 DNA: TGTGCAAGTCGCCCCAAGAGGAGGCTAGCCTCCTACAATGAGCAGTTCTTC.

The chain carries TRBV10-3 and TRBJ2-1, with a possible D match to TRBD2 (6 bases). The V gene's germline CDR1 is ENHRY and CDR2 SYGVKD. The CDR3 is made up of 16 amino acids. The germline V and J ends were trimmed by 3 bases and 10 bases, with 22 bases remaining between them. DNA for the CDR3: TGTGCCATCAGTGATTCATCTGGAGAGCGGGTTGGGGAGCAGTTCTTC. It translates to CAISDSSGERVGEQFF.

V usage is TRBV29-1 and J usage is TRBJ1-2, with TRBD1 matching over 9 bases. The CDR3 consists of 13 residues. Trimming took 2 bases from V and 7 from J; bases not matched to a gene: 5. Germline V gene lookup returns CDR1 SQVTM and CDR2 ANQGSEA. The CDR3 region has the DNA TGCAGCGTTGAAAACAGGGGGCAGGCTGGCTACACCTTC. As protein: CSVENRGQAGYTF.

This chain connects TRBV6-1 to TRBJ1-6, with D uncertain. This CDR3 is built from 15 residues. Germline V gene data show CDR1 as MNHNS and CDR2 as SASEGT. The germline V and J ends were trimmed by 3 bases and 7 bases, with 13 bases remaining between them. Written as DNA, the CDR3 is TGTGCCAGCAGTGACGGCGGCGGTGGGAATTCACCCCTCCACTTT. This sequence encodes CASSDGGGGNSPLHF.